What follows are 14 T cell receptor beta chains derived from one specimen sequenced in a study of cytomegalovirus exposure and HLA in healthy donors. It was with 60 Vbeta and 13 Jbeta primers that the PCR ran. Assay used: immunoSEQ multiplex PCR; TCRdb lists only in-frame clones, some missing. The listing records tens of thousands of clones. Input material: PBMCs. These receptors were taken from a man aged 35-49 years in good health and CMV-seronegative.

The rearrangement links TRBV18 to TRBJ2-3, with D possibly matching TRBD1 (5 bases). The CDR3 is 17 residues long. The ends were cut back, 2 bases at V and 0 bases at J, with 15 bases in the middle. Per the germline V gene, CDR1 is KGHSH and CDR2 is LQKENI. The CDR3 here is CASSPVKGYHSTDTQYF. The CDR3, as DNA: TGTGCCAGCTCACCAGTTAAGGGGTACCATAGCACAGATACGCAGTATTTT.

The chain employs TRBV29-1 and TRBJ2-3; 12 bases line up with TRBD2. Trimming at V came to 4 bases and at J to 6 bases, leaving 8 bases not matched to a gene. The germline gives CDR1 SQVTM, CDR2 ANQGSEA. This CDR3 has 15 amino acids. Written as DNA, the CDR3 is TGCAGCGTTGCATCGACTAGCGGGGGATCGGATACGCAGTATTTT. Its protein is CSVASTSGGSDTQYF.

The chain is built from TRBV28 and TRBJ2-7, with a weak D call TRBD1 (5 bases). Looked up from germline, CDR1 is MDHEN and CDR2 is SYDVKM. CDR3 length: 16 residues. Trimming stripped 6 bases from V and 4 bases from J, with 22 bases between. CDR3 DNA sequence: TGTGCCAGCAGCTATTATTTTGGTGCGACAGCTTACGAGCAGTACTTC. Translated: CASSYYFGATAYEQYF. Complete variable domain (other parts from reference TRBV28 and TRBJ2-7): DVKVTQSSRYLVKRTGEKVFLECVQDMDHENMFWYRQDPGLGLRLIYFSYDVKMKEKGDIPEGYSVSREKKERFSLILESASTNQTSMYLCASSYYFGATAYEQYFGPGTRLTVT.

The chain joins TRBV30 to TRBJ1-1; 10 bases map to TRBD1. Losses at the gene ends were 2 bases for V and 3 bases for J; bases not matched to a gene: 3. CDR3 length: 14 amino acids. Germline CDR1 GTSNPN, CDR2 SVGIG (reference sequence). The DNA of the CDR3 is TGTGCCTGGAGTTTAGGACAGGGGGACACTGAAGCTTTCTTT. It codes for CAWSLGQGDTEAFF. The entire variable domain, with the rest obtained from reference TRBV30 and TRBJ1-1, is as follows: SQTIHQWPATLVQPVGSPLSLECTVEGTSNPNLYWYRQAAGRGLQLLFYSVGIGQISSEVPQNLSASRPQDRQFILSSKKLLLSDSGFYLCAWSLGQGDTEAFFGQGTRLTVV.

The CDR3 nucleotides are TGTGCCAGCAGCCCAAGCATGGAGGGCTACACCTTC. It encodes CASSPSMEGYTF. The chain joins TRBV7-9 to TRBJ1-2; the D is unclear. Germline lookup yields CDR1 SEHNR and CDR2 FQNEAQ (reference sequence). Trimming stripped 5 bases from V and 8 bases from J, with 12 bases between. The CDR3 is made up of 12 amino acids.

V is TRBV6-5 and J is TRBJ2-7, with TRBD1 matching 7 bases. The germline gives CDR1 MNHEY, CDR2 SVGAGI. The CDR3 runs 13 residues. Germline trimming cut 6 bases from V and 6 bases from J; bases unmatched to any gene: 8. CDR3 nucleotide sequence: TGTGCCAGCAGCCGGACAGGCTTAGGCGAGCAGTACTTC. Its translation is CASSRTGLGEQYF.

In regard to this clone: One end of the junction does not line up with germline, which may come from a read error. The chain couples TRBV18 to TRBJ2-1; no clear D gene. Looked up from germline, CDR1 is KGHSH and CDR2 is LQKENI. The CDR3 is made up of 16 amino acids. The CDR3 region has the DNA TGTGCCAGCTCACCACCGCATGTTAGCTCCGACAATGAGCAGTTCTTC. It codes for CASSPPHVSSDNEQFF. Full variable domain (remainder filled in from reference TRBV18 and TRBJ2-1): NAGVMQNPRHLVRRRGQEARLRCSPMKGHSHVYWYRQLPEEGLKFMVYLQKENIIDESGMPKERFSAEFPKEGPSILRIQQVVRGDSAAYFCASSPPHVSSDNEQFFGPGTRLTVL.

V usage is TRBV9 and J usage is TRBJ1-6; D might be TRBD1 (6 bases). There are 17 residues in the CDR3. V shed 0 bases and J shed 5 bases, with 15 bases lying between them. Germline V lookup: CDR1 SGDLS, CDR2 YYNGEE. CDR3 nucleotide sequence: TGTGCCAGCAGCGTAGCAGGCGGGGGGCAAAATAATTCACCCCTCCACTTT. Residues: CASSVAGGGQNNSPLHF.

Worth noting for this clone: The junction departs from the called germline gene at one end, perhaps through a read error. The DNA for the CDR3 is TGTGCTAGCAGTCGGACTAGCGGGGGTCTCGGGGAGACCCAGTACTTC. It yields the protein CASSRTSGGLGETQYF. This chain connects TRBV7-7 to TRBJ2-5; 13 bases align to TRBD2. This CDR3 has 16 amino acids. Germline CDR1 SSHAT, CDR2 FNYEAQ (reference sequence). Full variable domain (missing parts from reference TRBV7-7 and TRBJ2-5): GAGVSQSPRYKVTKRGQDVTLRCDPISSHATLYWYQQALGQGPEFLTYFNYEAQPDKSGLPSDRFSAERPEGSISTLTIQRTEQRDSAMYRCASSRTSGGLGETQYFGPGTRLLVL.

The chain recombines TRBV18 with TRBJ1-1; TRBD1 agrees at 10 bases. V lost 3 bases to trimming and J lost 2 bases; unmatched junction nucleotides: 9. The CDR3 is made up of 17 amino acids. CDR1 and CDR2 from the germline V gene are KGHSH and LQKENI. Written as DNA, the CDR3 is TGTGCCAGCTCACCTTTCCGGGACAGGGGAGGAAACACTGAAGCTTTCTTT. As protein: CASSPFRDRGGNTEAFF.

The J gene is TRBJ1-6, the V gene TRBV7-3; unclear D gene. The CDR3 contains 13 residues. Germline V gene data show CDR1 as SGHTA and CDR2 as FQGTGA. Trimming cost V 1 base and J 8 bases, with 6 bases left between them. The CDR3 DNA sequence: TGTGCCAGCAGCTTAATGCAGGATTCACCCCTCCACTTT. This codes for CASSLMQDSPLHF.

The DNA for the CDR3 is TGTGCCAGCAGTGATTGGGACAGGTCTGGAAACACCATATATTTT. It encodes CASSDWDRSGNTIYF. The chain links TRBV2 to TRBJ1-3, with TRBD1 matching 8 bases. CDR1 and CDR2 (germline): SNHLY, FYNNEI. CDR3 size: 15 residues. Trimming removed 3 bases from V and 1 base from J; junction bases left unmatched: 2.

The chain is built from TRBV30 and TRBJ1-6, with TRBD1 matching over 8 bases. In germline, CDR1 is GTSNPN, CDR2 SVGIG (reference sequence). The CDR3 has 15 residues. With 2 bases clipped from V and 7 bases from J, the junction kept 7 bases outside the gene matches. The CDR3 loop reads CAWSTSDRGNSPLHF. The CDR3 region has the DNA TGTGCCTGGAGTACCAGCGACAGGGGAAATTCACCCCTCCACTTT.

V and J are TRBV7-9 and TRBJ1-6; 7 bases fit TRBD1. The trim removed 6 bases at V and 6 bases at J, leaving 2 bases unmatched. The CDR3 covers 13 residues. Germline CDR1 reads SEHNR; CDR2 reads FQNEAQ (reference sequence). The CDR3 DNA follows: TGTGCCAGCAGTACAGGGGTTAATTCACCCCTCCACTTT. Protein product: CASSTGVNSPLHF.